Listed below are T cell receptor beta chains from one sample, sequenced in a study of blood T cells in healthy people across ages. TCRdb independently ran MiXCR on the 5' RACE reads; one entry per CDR3 protein. This sample has around 800,000 distinct CDR3 sequences, with under 55% found just once. The source material was blood. All receptors derive from a man between 60 and 70 years old in good health. Each CDR3 is given with its conserved first and last residue. The D gene is left open where the match is weak. Only some rows state a clone size, as once, few, many or a class for expanded clones.

v_call: TRBV12-3/TRBV12-4
d_call: TRBD1
clone_size: -
j_call: TRBJ1-4
cdr3_nt: TGTGCCAGCAGTTTGGGGACAGGGGCCGAAAAACTGTTTTTT
cdr3_aa: CASSLGTGAEKLFF

v_call: TRBV27
d_call: -
clone_size: -
j_call: TRBJ1-2
cdr3_nt: TGTGCCAGCAGTTTCGGCCTTAACTATGGCTACACCTTC
cdr3_aa: CASSFGLNYGYTF

v_call: TRBV7-9
d_call: -
clone_size: -
j_call: TRBJ1-2
cdr3_nt: TGTGCCAGCAGCTCCGGTCTTGAAGGCCGCTATGGCTACACCTTC
cdr3_aa: CASSSGLEGRYGYTF

v_call: TRBV6-2/TRBV6-3
d_call: -
clone_size: -
j_call: TRBJ2-1
cdr3_nt: TGTGCCAGCAGTTACTTGGGGCGGGTGGGCCCTTCCAATGAGCAGTTCTTC
cdr3_aa: CASSYLGRVGPSNEQFF

v_call: TRBV12-3/TRBV12-4
d_call: -
clone_size: few
j_call: TRBJ2-3
cdr3_nt: TGTGCCAGCAGTACCGCGGGGACCACAGATACGCAGTATTTT
cdr3_aa: CASSTAGTTDTQYF

v_call: TRBV6-6
d_call: TRBD2
clone_size: few
j_call: TRBJ2-1
cdr3_nt: TGTGCCAGCACCCCACTCATTAGCGGGGCTTACAATGAGCAGTTCTTC
cdr3_aa: CASTPLISGAYNEQFF

v_call: TRBV12-3/TRBV12-4
d_call: TRBD2
clone_size: once
j_call: TRBJ2-7
cdr3_nt: TGTGCCAGCAGTTTATGGAGCGGGGGCGCCTACAATGAGCAGTACTTC
cdr3_aa: CASSLWSGGAYNEQYF

v_call: TRBV7-3
d_call: -
clone_size: few
j_call: TRBJ2-3
cdr3_nt: TGTGCCAGCAGCGCCCGCGGAGCTAGCACAGATACGCAGTATTTT
cdr3_aa: CASSARGASTDTQYF

v_call: TRBV10-3
d_call: TRBD1
clone_size: -
j_call: TRBJ2-7
cdr3_nt: TGTGCCATCACCATGCGGACAGGGAACTCCTACGAGCAGTACTTC
cdr3_aa: CAITMRTGNSYEQYF

v_call: TRBV4-3
d_call: -
clone_size: -
j_call: TRBJ2-7
cdr3_nt: TGCGCCAGCAGCCTCCTTTATAGCGAGGAGACCTACGAGCAGTACTTC
cdr3_aa: CASSLLYSEETYEQYF

v_call: TRBV7-2
d_call: TRBD1
clone_size: -
j_call: TRBJ2-3
cdr3_nt: TGTGCCAGCAGCATCCGGGACAGGGTAACAGATACGCAGTATTTT
cdr3_aa: CASSIRDRVTDTQYF

v_call: TRBV27
d_call: TRBD2
clone_size: -
j_call: TRBJ2-3
cdr3_nt: TGTGCCAGCAGCGCGGGAGTGGGAGATACGCAGTATTTT
cdr3_aa: CASSAGVGDTQYF

v_call: TRBV5-1
d_call: -
clone_size: many
j_call: TRBJ2-7
cdr3_nt: TGCGCCAGCAGTTTAGAGAACTCCTACGAGCAGTACTTC
cdr3_aa: CASSLENSYEQYF

v_call: TRBV10-3
d_call: TRBD2
clone_size: -
j_call: TRBJ2-3
cdr3_nt: TGTGCCATCGGTGAGCCTCCCGAGGGACTAGCGGGGTCAGATACGCAGTATTTT
cdr3_aa: CAIGEPPEGLAGSDTQYF

v_call: TRBV4-3
d_call: -
clone_size: few
j_call: TRBJ2-3
cdr3_nt: TGCGCCAGCAGCCAAGAACCTCGCCGACCAGATACGCAGTATTTT
cdr3_aa: CASSQEPRRPDTQYF

v_call: TRBV12-3/TRBV12-4
d_call: -
clone_size: -
j_call: TRBJ1-2
cdr3_nt: TGTGCCAGCAGTTTTGTAGGGGTGGATGGCTACACCTTC
cdr3_aa: CASSFVGVDGYTF

v_call: TRBV18
d_call: TRBD1
clone_size: -
j_call: TRBJ1-3
cdr3_nt: TGTGCCAGCTCGGCGGACAGGGGGCTACCATCTGCAGGAAACACCATATATTTT
cdr3_aa: CASSADRGLPSAGNTIYF

v_call: TRBV2
d_call: TRBD1
clone_size: few
j_call: TRBJ2-7
cdr3_nt: TGTGCCAGCAACCGGGACAGGGAACCCTACGAGCAGTACTTC
cdr3_aa: CASNRDREPYEQYF

v_call: TRBV6-1
d_call: -
clone_size: -
j_call: TRBJ1-4
cdr3_nt: TGTGCCAGCAGTGAAGCCTTTCAGAGCGTTTTTGAAAAACTGTTTTTT
cdr3_aa: CASSEAFQSVFEKLFF

v_call: TRBV11-2
d_call: -
clone_size: -
j_call: TRBJ1-1
cdr3_nt: TGTGCCAGCAGCCCGGCGGGTCAGGGTAACACTGAAGCTTTCTTT
cdr3_aa: CASSPAGQGNTEAFF

v_call: TRBV20-1
d_call: TRBD1
clone_size: -
j_call: TRBJ2-7
cdr3_nt: TGCAGTGCTTCCACAGGGGGCGCAGGCTACGAGCAGTACTTC
cdr3_aa: CSASTGGAGYEQYF

v_call: TRBV7-2
d_call: TRBD1
clone_size: many
j_call: TRBJ2-4
cdr3_nt: TGTGCCAGCAGCTTAGCTGCGTACAGGGGTGACATTCAGTACTTC
cdr3_aa: CASSLAAYRGDIQYF

v_call: TRBV11-3
d_call: TRBD2
clone_size: -
j_call: TRBJ2-1
cdr3_nt: TGTGCCAGCAGCCCCGTGACTAGCGGGAACAATGAGCAGTTCTTC
cdr3_aa: CASSPVTSGNNEQFF

v_call: TRBV29-1
d_call: TRBD1
clone_size: many
j_call: TRBJ2-7
cdr3_nt: TGCAGCGTCGGGACAGGGATGAGGGTTTACGAGCAGTACTTC
cdr3_aa: CSVGTGMRVYEQYF

v_call: TRBV12-3/TRBV12-4
d_call: -
clone_size: few
j_call: TRBJ1-5
cdr3_nt: TGTGCCAGCAGCCCAGACAGAGACGCTACGCCCCAGCATTTT
cdr3_aa: CASSPDRDATPQHF

v_call: TRBV7-2
d_call: -
clone_size: -
j_call: TRBJ1-2
cdr3_nt: TGTGCCAGCAGCTCCAGATCAGGGGATGGGGGCTACACCTTC
cdr3_aa: CASSSRSGDGGYTF

v_call: TRBV29-1
d_call: TRBD2
clone_size: -
j_call: TRBJ2-3
cdr3_nt: TGCAGCGTTGTGCCTAGCGGGGGTAGCACAGATACGCAGTATTTT
cdr3_aa: CSVVPSGGSTDTQYF

v_call: TRBV7-2
d_call: -
clone_size: -
j_call: TRBJ1-2
cdr3_nt: TGTGCCAGCAGCTCTAGAAACCAGGGGAAAGGTGGCTACACCTTC
cdr3_aa: CASSSRNQGKGGYTF

v_call: TRBV29-1
d_call: -
clone_size: once
j_call: TRBJ1-2
cdr3_nt: TGCAGCGTTGATCGGGGAAAGCCCTACACCTTC
cdr3_aa: CSVDRGKPYTF

v_call: TRBV7-2
d_call: TRBD2
clone_size: -
j_call: TRBJ2-7
cdr3_nt: TGTGCCAGCAGCTTAGGCGGGGGGTACGCCTACGAGCAGTACTTC
cdr3_aa: CASSLGGGYAYEQYF

v_call: TRBV9
d_call: -
clone_size: -
j_call: TRBJ1-6
cdr3_nt: TGTGCCAGCAGCGTGGTGGCAGATAATTCACCCCTCCACTTT
cdr3_aa: CASSVVADNSPLHF

v_call: TRBV27
d_call: -
clone_size: -
j_call: TRBJ2-7
cdr3_nt: TGTGCCAGCAGTTTAGATGGGGGGCCTAATTCCTACGAGCAGTACTTC
cdr3_aa: CASSLDGGPNSYEQYF

v_call: TRBV3-1
d_call: -
clone_size: few
j_call: TRBJ2-3
cdr3_nt: TGTGCCAGCAGCTCACGCGGAGGGGGCTATGATACGCAGTATTTT
cdr3_aa: CASSSRGGGYDTQYF

v_call: TRBV6-2/TRBV6-3
d_call: -
clone_size: -
j_call: TRBJ1-5
cdr3_nt: TGTGCCAGCAGTTACTCGAGTGCTAGGGGGGTTCAGCCCCAGCATTTT
cdr3_aa: CASSYSSARGVQPQHF

v_call: TRBV7-2
d_call: TRBD2
clone_size: -
j_call: TRBJ2-2
cdr3_nt: TGTGCCAGCAGCGCAAAGACGGGAGGCACCGGGGAGCTGTTTTTT
cdr3_aa: CASSAKTGGTGELFF

v_call: TRBV7-2
d_call: -
clone_size: -
j_call: TRBJ2-7
cdr3_nt: TGTGCCAGCAGCTTAGTCGGAGGTTTGGGCAGGGCAAAGCGGTACGAGCAGTACTTC
cdr3_aa: CASSLVGGLGRAKRYEQYF

v_call: TRBV3-1
d_call: -
clone_size: -
j_call: TRBJ2-6
cdr3_nt: TGTGCCAGCAGCCAAGAGGCGATTTCCTCGGGGGCCAACGTCCTGACTTTC
cdr3_aa: CASSQEAISSGANVLTF

v_call: TRBV3-1
d_call: TRBD1
clone_size: few
j_call: TRBJ2-7
cdr3_nt: TGTGCCAGCAGCCAAGGGACAGGCTACGAGCAGTACTTC
cdr3_aa: CASSQGTGYEQYF

v_call: TRBV5-1
d_call: -
clone_size: -
j_call: TRBJ1-2
cdr3_nt: TGCGCCAGCAGCTTGGAACACGCCTATGGCTACACCTTC
cdr3_aa: CASSLEHAYGYTF

v_call: TRBV6-1
d_call: -
clone_size: -
j_call: TRBJ2-5
cdr3_nt: TGTGCCAGCAGTGAAGGAGGCGCTAGATACCAAGAGACCCAGTACTTC
cdr3_aa: CASSEGGARYQETQYF

v_call: TRBV7-2
d_call: TRBD2
clone_size: -
j_call: TRBJ2-3
cdr3_nt: TGTGTCAGCAGCTTAGGACTAGCGGGGGGGTCAGATACGCAGTATTTT
cdr3_aa: CVSSLGLAGGSDTQYF

v_call: TRBV20-1
d_call: TRBD1
clone_size: -
j_call: TRBJ2-7
cdr3_nt: TGCAGTGCTAGAGATAACAGGGGGCCTAACGAGCAGTACTTC
cdr3_aa: CSARDNRGPNEQYF

v_call: TRBV5-1
d_call: -
clone_size: many
j_call: TRBJ2-1
cdr3_nt: TGCGCCAGCAGCCTAAGGACGGCCCACCATGAGCAGTTCTTC
cdr3_aa: CASSLRTAHHEQFF

v_call: TRBV10-2
d_call: -
clone_size: -
j_call: TRBJ1-6
cdr3_nt: TGCGCCAGCAGTGAGTCGATCGGCTTGCCCCTCCACTTT
cdr3_aa: CASSESIGLPLHF

v_call: TRBV24-1
d_call: -
clone_size: -
j_call: TRBJ2-7
cdr3_nt: TGTGCCACCAGTGCACGTAGCGGCTACGAGCAGTACTTC
cdr3_aa: CATSARSGYEQYF

v_call: TRBV7-8
d_call: -
clone_size: -
j_call: TRBJ2-1
cdr3_nt: TGTGCCAGTAAGACACAGGGAGTGAACAATGAGCAGTTCTTC
cdr3_aa: CASKTQGVNNEQFF

v_call: TRBV21-1
d_call: -
clone_size: few
j_call: TRBJ2-1
cdr3_nt: TGTGCCAGCAGCAAAAGGGAGCGGGCACAAACAAATAATGAGCAGTTCTTC
cdr3_aa: CASSKRERAQTNNEQFF

v_call: TRBV27
d_call: -
clone_size: -
j_call: TRBJ2-7
cdr3_nt: TGTGCCAGCAGTACTAGTTTTCCCCCCTACGAGCAGTACTTC
cdr3_aa: CASSTSFPPYEQYF

v_call: TRBV13
d_call: -
clone_size: -
j_call: TRBJ1-1
cdr3_nt: TGTGCCAGCAGCTTAGCTCGGGAGATACACACTGAAGCTTTCTTT
cdr3_aa: CASSLAREIHTEAFF

v_call: TRBV29-1
d_call: -
clone_size: few
j_call: TRBJ1-3
cdr3_nt: TGCAGCGTTGGAAGCAGGGAGAGCTCTGGAAACACCATATATTTT
cdr3_aa: CSVGSRESSGNTIYF

v_call: TRBV29-1
d_call: TRBD2
clone_size: -
j_call: TRBJ2-7
cdr3_nt: TGCAGCGTTAAGCTAGCGGGGGACTACGAGCAGTACTTC
cdr3_aa: CSVKLAGDYEQYF

v_call: TRBV9
d_call: -
clone_size: many
j_call: TRBJ2-3
cdr3_nt: TGTGCCAGCAGCGTAGACGGTTTTTACACAGATACGCAGTATTTT
cdr3_aa: CASSVDGFYTDTQYF

v_call: TRBV6-1
d_call: -
clone_size: -
j_call: TRBJ2-5
cdr3_nt: TGTGCCAGCAGTGGAGAAAACGGGCACACAGAGACCCAGTACTTC
cdr3_aa: CASSGENGHTETQYF

v_call: TRBV19
d_call: -
clone_size: -
j_call: TRBJ1-3
cdr3_nt: TGTGCCAGTAGCCCACTACCGAGAAGGCGTGGAAACACCATATATTTT
cdr3_aa: CASSPLPRRRGNTIYF

v_call: TRBV12-3/TRBV12-4
d_call: -
clone_size: -
j_call: TRBJ1-5
cdr3_nt: TGTGCCAGCAGTTTCCAGGTCGGCAATCAGCCCCAGCATTTT
cdr3_aa: CASSFQVGNQPQHF

v_call: TRBV7-6
d_call: -
clone_size: -
j_call: TRBJ2-1
cdr3_nt: TGTGCCAGCAGCTCGCGACAGGGGCGGGGGGGTTTAAATGAGCAGTTCTTC
cdr3_aa: CASSSRQGRGGLNEQFF

v_call: TRBV14
d_call: -
clone_size: -
j_call: TRBJ2-5
cdr3_nt: TGTGCCAGCAGCCAGAACCAAGAGACCCAGTACTTC
cdr3_aa: CASSQNQETQYF

v_call: TRBV10-3
d_call: TRBD2
clone_size: -
j_call: TRBJ2-3
cdr3_nt: TGTGCCATCAGTGATGGAGGACTAGCGGGAGGGGATACGCAGTATTTT
cdr3_aa: CAISDGGLAGGDTQYF